This T cell receptor (beta chain) was sequenced during a study of OX40 agonist ivuxolimab in advanced cancers. Study in general: The study treated patients with ivuxolimab, an agonistic anti-OX40 (CD134) antibody. At roughly 80% male, the cohort had a mean age of roughly 60 years, ranging from about 23 to 80. Prior checkpoint blockade (anti-PD-1, anti-PD-L1 or anti-CTLA-4) was permitted; approximately 40% had it.

Cycle 7 day 1, cycle 4 day 1, and baseline were the timepoints at which blood was sampled. The germline V gene encodes CDR1 LNHDA and CDR2 SQIVND (reference sequence). V was cut by 8 bases and J by 2 bases, with 8 bases left in between. The length of the CDR3 is 12 residues. Assay: immunoSEQ multiplex PCR; the TCRdb copy retains only in-frame clones and omits some. This repertoire shows 65,000 to 75,000 clones, around four fifths found once; its top ten account for 0.4% to 0.5%. The V and J genes are TRBV19 and TRBJ2-3, with D possibly being TRBD1 (5 bases). This receptor was obtained from an adult with an advanced solid tumor such as melanoma, head and neck, liver or kidney cancer. This material consisted of CD4+ or CD8+ T cells sorted from blood, taken in a trial of the OX40 agonist ivuxolimab. For the CDR3, the DNA is TGTGCCAGTCGACAGTTCACAGATACGCAGTATTTT. It is translated as CASRQFTDTQYF. The full variable domain, rest sourced from reference TRBV19 and TRBJ2-3, is DGGITQSPKYLFRKEGQNVTLSCEQNLNHDAMYWYRQDPGQGLRLIYYSQIVNDFQKGDIAEGYSVSREKKESFPLTVTSAQKNPTAFYLCASRQFTDTQYFGPGTRLTVL.